This T cell receptor (beta chain) emerged from a study of pediatric ulcerative colitis. Samples were sequenced at Survey level, maximum 500,000 reads. The protocol was immunoSEQ multiplex PCR, while the TCRdb copy is restricted to in-frame clones and leaves out a portion. The sample includes about 24,000 clones, more than 65% of them seen just once. This clone has only a few counts. One to two pinch biopsies were taken from the rectum during colonoscopy. CDR3 size: 15 residues. Deletions cut 2 bases from V and 9 bases from J, with 17 bases between. Per germline, CDR1 MNHGY and CDR2 SAAAGT. What was sequenced was gut tissue. This receptor was obtained from a boy between 10 and 17 years old with severe ulcerative colitis. The chain carries TRBV6-8 and TRBJ1-3; tentatively, D is TRBD1 (5 bases). The DNA for the CDR3 is TGTGCCAGCAGTTACGGAGGGGCGGCGGATAGCACCATATATTTT. Its translation: CASSYGGAADSTIYF.